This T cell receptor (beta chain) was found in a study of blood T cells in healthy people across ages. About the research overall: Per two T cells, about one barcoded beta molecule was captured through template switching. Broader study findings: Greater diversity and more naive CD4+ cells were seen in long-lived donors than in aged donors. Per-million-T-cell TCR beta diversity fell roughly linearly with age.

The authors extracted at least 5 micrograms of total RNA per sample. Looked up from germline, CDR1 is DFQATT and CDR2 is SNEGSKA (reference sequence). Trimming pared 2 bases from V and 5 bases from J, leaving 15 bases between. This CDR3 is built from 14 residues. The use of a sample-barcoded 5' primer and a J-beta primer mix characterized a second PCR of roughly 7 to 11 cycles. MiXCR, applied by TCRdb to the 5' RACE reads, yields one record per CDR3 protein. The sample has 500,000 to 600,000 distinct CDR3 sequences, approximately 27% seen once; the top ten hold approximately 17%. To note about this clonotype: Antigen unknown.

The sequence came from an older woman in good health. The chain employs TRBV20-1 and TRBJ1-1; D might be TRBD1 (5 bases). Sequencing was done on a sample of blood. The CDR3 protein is CSARRNDRNTEAFF. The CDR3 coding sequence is TGCAGTGCTAGACGAAATGACAGAAATACTGAAGCTTTCTTT.